This T cell receptor (beta chain) was sequenced in a study of PD-1 blockade in classical Hodgkin lymphoma. Study-wide results and caveats: Repertoire difference causes, possibly disease activity or prior therapy, remain undefined.

Time point denoted: cycle 4 day 1 (C4D1), after 6 weeks of nivolumab. All patients relapsed after autologous stem cell transplantation, and brentuximab vedotin exposure varied. Data came from immunoSEQ multiplex PCR; TCRdb stores just in-frame clones and leaves some out. The sample contains tens of thousands of clones, about 83% of which appear only once. This clone has more than one count but fewer than ten. Its specificity is not known. This clonotype originated in a human donor with classical Hodgkin lymphoma. The material sequenced was peripheral blood mononuclear cells (PBMCs), taken before the fourth cycle of nivolumab.

The CDR3 bases are TGTGCCAGTAGTTCCCGTGTTGGGGGGAACACTGAAGCTTTCTTT. It codes for CASSSRVGGNTEAFF. The genes are TRBV19 and TRBJ1-1, with D possibly matching TRBD1 (5 bases). This CDR3 has 15 residues. V lost 5 bases to trimming and J lost 1 base, with 14 bases between them. Per germline, CDR1 LNHDA and CDR2 SQIVND (reference sequence).